This TCR beta chain originates from a study of cytomegalovirus exposure and HLA in healthy donors. Overall study findings and caveats: Analyses of presence and absence presupposed an approximately uniform sequencing depth across donors. Apart from CMV serostatus, no immune exposure information was available. Within an earlier analysis, most TCR beta V segments proved productive either about 90% or about 30% of the time.

PCR employed 60 Vbeta and 13 Jbeta primers. The assay was immunoSEQ multiplex PCR, and TCRdb's table has in-frame clones only and misses some. The sample has about 160,000 clones; about 72% are singletons. As to this clone: The antigen remains undetermined.

The CDR3 is 13 residues long. From germline, CDR1 is SGHTA and CDR2 FQGNSA. Trimming pared 8 bases from V and 0 bases from J, leaving 10 bases between. Donors were nominally healthy when sampled, though unrecorded immune exposures were likely. The sequence was obtained from a man in his fifties in good health and CMV-seropositive. The sample comprised PBMCs. V is TRBV7-2 and J is TRBJ1-1, with D perhaps TRBD1 (5 bases). The CDR3 spells CASGAGMNTEAFF. In DNA, the CDR3 is TGTGCCAGCGGGGCAGGTATGAACACTGAAGCTTTCTTT.